This is a list of T cell receptor beta chains from one sample in a study of blood T cell repertoires in COVID-19. The method was immunoSEQ multiplex PCR; TCRdb's version includes in-frame clones alone and lacks a portion of them. The sample consists of roughly 300,000 clones, around 87% of them appearing once. Sequencing was done on a sample of peripheral blood. Every receptor here comes from a woman between 50 and 59 years old who had recovered from COVID-19. Each CDR3 is given with its conserved first and last residue. Each record gives: V gene, J gene, CDR3 protein.

V gene: TRBV28; J gene: TRBJ2-7; CDR3 protein: CASSFDRTSTYF
V gene: TRBV14; J gene: TRBJ1-6; CDR3 protein: CASSRDRGRGTLHF
V gene: TRBV4-2; J gene: TRBJ2-6; CDR3 protein: CASSQYHRFDRSGANVLTF
V gene: TRBV7-2; J gene: TRBJ2-3; CDR3 protein: CASSLGSGGPRTDTQYF
V gene: TRBV29-1; J gene: TRBJ1-2; CDR3 protein: CSVKMGAGYTF
V gene: TRBV3-1/TRBV3-2; J gene: TRBJ1-5; CDR3 protein: CASSSSGQSQPQHF
V gene: TRBV29-1; J gene: TRBJ2-1; CDR3 protein: CSVEDRGEWVNEQFF
V gene: TRBV7-2; J gene: TRBJ2-5; CDR3 protein: CASSLPTSGGGQETQYF
V gene: TRBV6-6; J gene: TRBJ2-7; CDR3 protein: CASSRLGQGVQASGRADYEQYF
V gene: TRBV11-2; J gene: TRBJ2-7; CDR3 protein: CASSLQGATYEQYF
V gene: TRBV9; J gene: TRBJ2-3; CDR3 protein: CASSVQADTQYF
V gene: TRBV30; J gene: TRBJ1-2; CDR3 protein: CAWSIRRGDHYGYTF
V gene: TRBV4-2; J gene: TRBJ2-1; CDR3 protein: CASSQEGLAGGSSYNEQFF
V gene: TRBV7-9; J gene: TRBJ2-1; CDR3 protein: CASSPGDRGYNEQFF
V gene: TRBV9; J gene: TRBJ2-3; CDR3 protein: CASSVGGPSTDTQYF
V gene: TRBV13; J gene: TRBJ1-1; CDR3 protein: CASRRQGMDTEAFF
V gene: TRBV5-1; J gene: TRBJ2-3; CDR3 protein: CASSFGQGARTDTQYF
V gene: TRBV28; J gene: TRBJ2-2; CDR3 protein: CASSVGLLNTGELFF
V gene: TRBV5-4; J gene: TRBJ2-1; CDR3 protein: CASSWDRANEQFF
V gene: TRBV11-2; J gene: TRBJ1-1; CDR3 protein: CASSFVTGGTEAFF
V gene: TRBV6-7; J gene: TRBJ1-5; CDR3 protein: CASSAGLRQPQHF
V gene: TRBV27; J gene: TRBJ1-2; CDR3 protein: CASRPQGTVGYGYTF
V gene: TRBV7-9; J gene: TRBJ2-3; CDR3 protein: CASSLDAGGRYTDTQYF
V gene: TRBV5-4; J gene: TRBJ1-1; CDR3 protein: CASSLEGVGEAFF
V gene: TRBV20-1; J gene: TRBJ2-1; CDR3 protein: CSASQGPTYNEQFF
V gene: TRBV28; J gene: TRBJ2-2; CDR3 protein: CASTEANTGELFF
V gene: TRBV5-4; J gene: TRBJ2-7; CDR3 protein: CASSSLLGQGAHEQYF